The sequence of this T cell receptor (beta chain) was determined in a study of T cell responses to AZD1222 COVID-19 vaccine. General study points: At 160-218 and 743-854, vaccine-associated CD4 TCRs were dominant, and they spanned spike. Among the donors, most were white British and more were female, and clonal diversity was possibly underestimated. Within unmutated variant regions lay the reported targets of nearly half of spike-specific TCRs.

V lost 0 bases, J lost 5 bases, and 10 bases lay in between. CDR1 is MNHNY and CDR2 is SVGAGI in the germline V gene (reference sequence). CDR3 size: 14 residues. The method was immunoSEQ multiplex PCR; TCRdb's version includes in-frame clones alone and lacks a portion of them. The sample consists of around 150,000 clones, 92% of them appearing once. Notes on this clone: What it binds is not known.

The sequenced sample was peripheral blood, obtained 28 days after the second AZD1222 dose. The clonotype comes from an adult who received the AZD1222 COVID-19 vaccine. The gene calls are TRBV6-6 and TRBJ2-5; weak D call: TRBD2 (6 bases). The CDR3 nucleotides are TGTGCCAGCAGTTACTCTACGGGGGACGAGACCCAGTACTTC. It yields the protein CASSYSTGDETQYF.